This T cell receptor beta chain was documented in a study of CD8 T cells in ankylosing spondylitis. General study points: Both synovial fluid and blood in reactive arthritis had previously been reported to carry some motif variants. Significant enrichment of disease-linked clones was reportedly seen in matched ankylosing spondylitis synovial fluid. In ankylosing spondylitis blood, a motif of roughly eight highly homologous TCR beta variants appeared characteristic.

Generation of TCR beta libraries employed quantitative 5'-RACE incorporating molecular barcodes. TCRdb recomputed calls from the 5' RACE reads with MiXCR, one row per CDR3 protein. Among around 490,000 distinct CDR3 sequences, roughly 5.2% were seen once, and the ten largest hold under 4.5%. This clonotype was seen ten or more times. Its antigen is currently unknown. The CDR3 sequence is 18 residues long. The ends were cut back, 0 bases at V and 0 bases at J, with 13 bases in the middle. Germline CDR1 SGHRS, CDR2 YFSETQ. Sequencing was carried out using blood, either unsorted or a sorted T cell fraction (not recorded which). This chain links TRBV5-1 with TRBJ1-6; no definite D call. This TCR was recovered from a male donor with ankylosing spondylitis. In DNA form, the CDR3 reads TGCGCCAGCAGCTTGGGGCTGAGTGGGATCTCCTATAATTCACCCCTCCACTTT. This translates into CASSLGLSGISYNSPLHF. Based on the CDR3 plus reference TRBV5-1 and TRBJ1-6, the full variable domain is KAGVTQTPRYLIKTRGQQVTLSCSPISGHRSVSWYQQTPGQGLQFLFEYFSETQRNKGNFPGRFSGRQFSNSRSEMNVSTLELGDSALYLCASSLGLSGISYNSPLHFGNGTRLTVT.